The 2 T cell receptor beta chains in this list originate from one sample, sequenced in a study of early T cells in non-severe SARS-CoV-2 infection. TCRdb re-derived calls from the 5' RACE reads in MiXCR, one entry per CDR3 protein. The sample consists of under 85,000 distinct CDR3 sequences, around 10% of them appearing once. Sequenced: whole blood. The origin of the receptors is an adult who was a healthcare worker with PCR-confirmed SARS-CoV-2 infection or an uninfected control (not recorded which).

This clonotype was counted only a few times. The chain carries TRBV2 and TRBJ2-1; D possibly corresponds to TRBD2 (7 bases). V lost 6 bases and J 7 bases, leaving 19 bases between the germline ends. From germline, CDR1 is SNHLY and CDR2 FYNNEI. The CDR3 loop spans 15 amino acids. CDR3 in amino acids: CASRRGRALSNEQFF. CDR3 coding DNA: TGTGCCAGCAGAAGGGGGAGGGCCCTTAGTAATGAGCAGTTCTTC.

This clonotype was counted only a few times. The chain links TRBV25-1 to TRBJ2-7; D ambiguous. Per germline, CDR1 MGHDK and CDR2 SYGVNS. Trimming pared 1 base from V and 5 bases from J, leaving 3 bases between. This CDR3 has 11 residues. CDR3 sequence: CASSEFNEQYF. CDR3 in DNA: TGTGCCAGCAGTGAATTTAACGAGCAGTACTTC.